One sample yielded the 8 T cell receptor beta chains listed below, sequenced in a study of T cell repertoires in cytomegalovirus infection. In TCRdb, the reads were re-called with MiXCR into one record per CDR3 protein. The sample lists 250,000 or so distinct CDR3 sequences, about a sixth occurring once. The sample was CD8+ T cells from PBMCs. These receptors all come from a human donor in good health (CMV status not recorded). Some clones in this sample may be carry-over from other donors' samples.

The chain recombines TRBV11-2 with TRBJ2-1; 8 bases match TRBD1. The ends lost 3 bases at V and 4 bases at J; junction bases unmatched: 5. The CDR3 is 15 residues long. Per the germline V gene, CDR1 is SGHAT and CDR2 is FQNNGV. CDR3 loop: CASSFTQGGYNEQFF. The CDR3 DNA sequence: TGTGCCAGCAGCTTTACACAGGGGGGATACAATGAGCAGTTCTTC. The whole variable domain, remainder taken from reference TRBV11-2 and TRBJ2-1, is EAGVAQSPRYKIIEKRQSVAFWCNPISGHATLYWYQQILGQGPKLLIQFQNNGVVDDSQLPKDRFSAERLKGVDSTLKIQPAKLEDSAVYLCASSFTQGGYNEQFFGPGTRLTVL.

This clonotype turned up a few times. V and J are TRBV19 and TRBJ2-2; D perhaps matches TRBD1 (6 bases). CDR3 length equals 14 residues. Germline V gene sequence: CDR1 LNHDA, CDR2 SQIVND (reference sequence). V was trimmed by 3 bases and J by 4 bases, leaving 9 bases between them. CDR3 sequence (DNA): TGTGCCAGTAGTATTTCAGGGGCCACCGGGGAGCTGTTTTTT. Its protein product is CASSISGATGELFF.

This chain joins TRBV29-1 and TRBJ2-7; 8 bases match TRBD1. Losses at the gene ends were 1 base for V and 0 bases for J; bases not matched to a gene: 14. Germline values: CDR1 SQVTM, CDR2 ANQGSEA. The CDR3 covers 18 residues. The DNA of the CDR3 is TGCAGCGTTGAAGGCCCCTCAACAGGGGGGAGAACCTCCTACGAGCAGTACTTC. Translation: CSVEGPSTGGRTSYEQYF.

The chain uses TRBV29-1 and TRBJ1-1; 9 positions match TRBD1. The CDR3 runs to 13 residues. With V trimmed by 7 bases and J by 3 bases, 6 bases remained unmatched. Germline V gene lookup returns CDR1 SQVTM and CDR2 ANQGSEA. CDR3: CSDIQGAYTEAFF. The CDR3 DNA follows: TGCAGCGACATACAGGGGGCGTACACTGAAGCTTTCTTT.

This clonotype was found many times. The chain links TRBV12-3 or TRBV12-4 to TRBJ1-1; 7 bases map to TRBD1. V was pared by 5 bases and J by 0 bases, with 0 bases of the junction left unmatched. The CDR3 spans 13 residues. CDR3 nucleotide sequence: TGTGCCAGCAGTGGGACAGTGAACACTGAAGCTTTCTTT. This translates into CASSGTVNTEAFF.

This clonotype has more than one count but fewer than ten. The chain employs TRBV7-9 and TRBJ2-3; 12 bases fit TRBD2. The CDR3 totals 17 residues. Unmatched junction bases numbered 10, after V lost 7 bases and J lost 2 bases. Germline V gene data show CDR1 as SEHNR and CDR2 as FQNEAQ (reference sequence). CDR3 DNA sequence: TGTGCCAGCATCCCTCCCGGACTAGCGGGGTCCACAGATACGCAGTATTTT. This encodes CASIPPGLAGSTDTQYF.

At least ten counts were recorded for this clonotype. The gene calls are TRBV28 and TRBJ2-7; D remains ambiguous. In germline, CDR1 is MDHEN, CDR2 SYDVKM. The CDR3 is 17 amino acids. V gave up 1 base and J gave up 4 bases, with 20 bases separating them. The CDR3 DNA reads TGTGCCAGCAGTTTATCCTGGGTGGGCCCACGGGCGTACGAGCAGTACTTC. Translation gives CASSLSWVGPRAYEQYF.

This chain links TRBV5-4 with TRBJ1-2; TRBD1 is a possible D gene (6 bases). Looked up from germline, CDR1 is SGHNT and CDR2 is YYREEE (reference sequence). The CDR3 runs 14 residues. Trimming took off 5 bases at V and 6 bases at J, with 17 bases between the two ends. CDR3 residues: CASSRPTGLHGYTF. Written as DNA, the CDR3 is TGTGCCAGCAGTCGGCCGACAGGATTACATGGCTACACCTTC.